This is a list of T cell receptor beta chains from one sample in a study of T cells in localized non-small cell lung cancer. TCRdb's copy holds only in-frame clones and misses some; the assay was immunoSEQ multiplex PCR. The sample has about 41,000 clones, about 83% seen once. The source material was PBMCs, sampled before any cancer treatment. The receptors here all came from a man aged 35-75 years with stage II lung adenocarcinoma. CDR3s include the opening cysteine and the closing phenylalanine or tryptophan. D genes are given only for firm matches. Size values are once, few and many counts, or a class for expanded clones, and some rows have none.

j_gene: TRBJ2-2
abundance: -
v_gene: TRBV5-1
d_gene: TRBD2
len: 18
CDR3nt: TGCGCCAGCAGCATAGGACTAGCGGGGTCCGCGAACACCGGGGAGCTGTTTTTT
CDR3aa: CASSIGLAGSANTGELFF

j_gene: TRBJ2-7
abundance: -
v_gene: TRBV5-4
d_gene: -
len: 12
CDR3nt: TGTGCCAGCAGCGGGAATAGTCGCGAGCAGTACTTC
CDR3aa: CASSGNSREQYF

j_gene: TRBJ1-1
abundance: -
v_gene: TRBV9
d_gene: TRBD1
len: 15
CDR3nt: TGTGCCAGCAGCGCCGAGGACAGGAGGAACACTGAAGCTTTCTTT
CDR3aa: CASSAEDRRNTEAFF

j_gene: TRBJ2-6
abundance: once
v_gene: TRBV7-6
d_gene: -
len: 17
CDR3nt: TGTGCCAGCAGCTTAGCTTGGTCCCTCTCTGGGGCCAACGTCCTGACTTTC
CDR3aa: CASSLAWSLSGANVLTF

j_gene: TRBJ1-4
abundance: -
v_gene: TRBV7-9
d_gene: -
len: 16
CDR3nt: TGTGCCAGCAGCTTAGCTGCGGACAGCCTCAATGAAAAACTGTTTTTT
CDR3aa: CASSLAADSLNEKLFF

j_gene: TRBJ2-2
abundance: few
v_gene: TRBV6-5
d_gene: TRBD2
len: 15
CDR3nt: TGTGCCAGCAGTTTTAGCGGGAGGGGCACCGGGGAGCTGTTTTTT
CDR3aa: CASSFSGRGTGELFF

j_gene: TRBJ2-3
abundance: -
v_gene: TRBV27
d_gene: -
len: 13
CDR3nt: TGTGCCAGCAGCTCTCCCCCGGGGCATACGCAGTATTTT
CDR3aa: CASSSPPGHTQYF

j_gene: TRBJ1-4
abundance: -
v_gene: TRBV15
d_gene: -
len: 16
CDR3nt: TGTGCCACCAGCAGCACCAGTATCTCAACTAATGAAAAACTGTTTTTT
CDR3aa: CATSSTSISTNEKLFF

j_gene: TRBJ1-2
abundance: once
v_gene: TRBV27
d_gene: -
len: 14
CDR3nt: TGTGCCAGCAGCTCCATAGACAGGAACTATGGCTACACCTTC
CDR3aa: CASSSIDRNYGYTF

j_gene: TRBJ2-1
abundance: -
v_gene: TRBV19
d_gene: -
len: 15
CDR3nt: TGTGCCAGTAGTATAGTTGGGGGTTCGGGGAATGAGCAGTTCTTC
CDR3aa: CASSIVGGSGNEQFF

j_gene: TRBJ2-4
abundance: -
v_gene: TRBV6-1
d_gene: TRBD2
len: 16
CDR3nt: TGTGCCAGCAGTGAACCTAGCGGGGGGGGCCAAAACATTCAGTACTTC
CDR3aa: CASSEPSGGGQNIQYF

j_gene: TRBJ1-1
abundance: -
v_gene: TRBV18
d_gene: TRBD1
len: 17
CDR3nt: TGTGCCAGCTCACCGATGACAGGGGGCGGTCTAGGCACTGAAGCTTTCTTT
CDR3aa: CASSPMTGGGLGTEAFF

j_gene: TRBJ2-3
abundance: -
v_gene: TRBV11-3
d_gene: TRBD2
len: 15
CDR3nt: TGTGCCAGCAGCTTAGGAGGCGGGAGTACAGATACGCAGTATTTT
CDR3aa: CASSLGGGSTDTQYF

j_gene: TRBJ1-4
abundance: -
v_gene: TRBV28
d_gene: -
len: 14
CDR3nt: TGTGCCAGCAGTTTAAGGACAGCTAATGAAAAACTGTTTTTT
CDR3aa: CASSLRTANEKLFF

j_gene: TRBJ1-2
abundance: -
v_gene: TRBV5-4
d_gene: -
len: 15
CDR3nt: TGTGCCAGCAGCTCCGGACAGTCGATCAACTATGGCTACACCTTC
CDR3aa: CASSSGQSINYGYTF

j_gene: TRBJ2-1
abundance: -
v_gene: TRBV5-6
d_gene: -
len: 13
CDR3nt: TGTGCCAGCAGCTCAAGGGCGGGGAATGAGCAGTTCTTC
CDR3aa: CASSSRAGNEQFF

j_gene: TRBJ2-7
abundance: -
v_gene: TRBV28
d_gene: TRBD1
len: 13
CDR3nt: TGTGCCAGCAGGACAGGGGGGGCCTACGAGCAGTACTTC
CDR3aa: CASRTGGAYEQYF

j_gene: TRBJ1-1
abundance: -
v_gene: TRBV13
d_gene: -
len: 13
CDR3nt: TGTGCCAGCAGCGACCTGAGGTACACTGAAGCTTTCTTT
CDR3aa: CASSDLRYTEAFF

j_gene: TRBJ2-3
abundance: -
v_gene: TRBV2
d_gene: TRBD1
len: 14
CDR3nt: TGTGCCAGCAGTGGTGGACAGGGAGCAGATACGCAGTATTTT
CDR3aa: CASSGGQGADTQYF

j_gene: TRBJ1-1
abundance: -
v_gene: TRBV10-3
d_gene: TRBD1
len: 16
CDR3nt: TGTGCCATCTCCCGGGGGACAGGGGGCGGAAACACTGAAGCTTTCTTT
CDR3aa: CAISRGTGGGNTEAFF

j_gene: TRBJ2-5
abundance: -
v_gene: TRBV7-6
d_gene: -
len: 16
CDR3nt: TGTGCCAGCAGCTTACCGTCCGCCGAGATTCAAGAGACCCAGTACTTC
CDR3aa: CASSLPSAEIQETQYF

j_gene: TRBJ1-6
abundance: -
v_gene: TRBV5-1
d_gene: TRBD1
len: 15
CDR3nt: TGCGCCAGCAGCATTGACAGGGTGGTTGCTTCACCCCTCCACTTT
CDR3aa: CASSIDRVVASPLHF

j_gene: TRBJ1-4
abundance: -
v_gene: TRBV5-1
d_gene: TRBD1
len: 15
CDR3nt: TGCGCCAGCAGCTTGAGACTTGGGACAGATGAAAAACTGTTTTTT
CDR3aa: CASSLRLGTDEKLFF

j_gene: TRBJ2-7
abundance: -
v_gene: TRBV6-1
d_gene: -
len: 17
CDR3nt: TGTGCCAGCAGTGAAGGGTGGTGGAGGGGGAGCTCCTACGAGCAGTACTTC
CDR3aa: CASSEGWWRGSSYEQYF

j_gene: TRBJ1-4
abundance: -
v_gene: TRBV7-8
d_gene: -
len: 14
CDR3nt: TGTGCCAGCAGTTTCGTGGACACCCTTGAAAAACTGTTTTTT
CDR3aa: CASSFVDTLEKLFF

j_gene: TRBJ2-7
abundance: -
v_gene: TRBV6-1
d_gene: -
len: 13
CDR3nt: TGTGCCAGCAGAACAGGACTTCCCTACGAGCAGTACTTC
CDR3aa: CASRTGLPYEQYF

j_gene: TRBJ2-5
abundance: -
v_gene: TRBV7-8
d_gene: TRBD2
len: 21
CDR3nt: TGTGCCAGCAGCGCATCGCTCCCGGGACTAGCGGGAGGTAGGGGATTCGAGACCCAGTACTTC
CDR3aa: CASSASLPGLAGGRGFETQYF

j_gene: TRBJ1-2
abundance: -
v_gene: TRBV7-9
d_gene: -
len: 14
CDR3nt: TGTGCCAGCAGCTCCGGGACCGACGTCTATGGCTACACCTTC
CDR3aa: CASSSGTDVYGYTF

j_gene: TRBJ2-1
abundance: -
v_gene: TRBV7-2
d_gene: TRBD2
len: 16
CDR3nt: TGTGCCAGCACCCCCCTAGGCGGGGGGGCCCACAATGAGCAGTTCTTC
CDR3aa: CASTPLGGGAHNEQFF

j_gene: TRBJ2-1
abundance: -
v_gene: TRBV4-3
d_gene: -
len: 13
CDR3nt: TGCGCCAGCAGCCAAGATAAAATAGATGAGCAGTTCTTC
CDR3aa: CASSQDKIDEQFF

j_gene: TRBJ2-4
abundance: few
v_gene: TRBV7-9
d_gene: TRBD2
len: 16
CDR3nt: TGTGCCAGCAGCTCAGGGACTAGCAGAGCCAAAAACATTCAGTACTTC
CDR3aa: CASSSGTSRAKNIQYF

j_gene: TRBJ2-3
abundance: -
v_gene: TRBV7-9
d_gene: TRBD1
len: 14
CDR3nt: TGTGCCAGCAGCTACGGACAGGGATCAGATACGCAGTATTTT
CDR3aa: CASSYGQGSDTQYF

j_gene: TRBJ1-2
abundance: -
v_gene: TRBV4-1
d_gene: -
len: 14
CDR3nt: TGCGCCAGCAGCCAAGATCTCGGACGCTATGGCTACACCTTC
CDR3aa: CASSQDLGRYGYTF

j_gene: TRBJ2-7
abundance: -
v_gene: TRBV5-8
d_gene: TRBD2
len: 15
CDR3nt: TGTGCCAGCAGCTTGGCCGGAACGGGAGGCTACGAGCAGTACTTC
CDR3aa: CASSLAGTGGYEQYF

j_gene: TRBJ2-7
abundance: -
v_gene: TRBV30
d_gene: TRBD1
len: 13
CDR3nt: TGTGCCTGGGGGACAGCCGGATGGTACGAGCAGTACTTC
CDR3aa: CAWGTAGWYEQYF

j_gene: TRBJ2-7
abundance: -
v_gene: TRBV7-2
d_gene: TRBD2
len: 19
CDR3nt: TGTGCCAGCAGCTTAGGGGCTAGCGGTCATAAAACCTCTACCTACGAGCAGTACTTC
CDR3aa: CASSLGASGHKTSTYEQYF

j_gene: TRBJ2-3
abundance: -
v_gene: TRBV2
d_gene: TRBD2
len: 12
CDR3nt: TGTGCCAGCGGACTAGCCGCAGATACGCAGTATTTT
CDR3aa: CASGLAADTQYF

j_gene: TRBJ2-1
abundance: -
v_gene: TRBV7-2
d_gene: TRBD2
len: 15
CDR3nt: TGTGCCAGCAGCATCGGACTAGCGGGTTACAATGAGCAGTTCTTC
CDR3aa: CASSIGLAGYNEQFF

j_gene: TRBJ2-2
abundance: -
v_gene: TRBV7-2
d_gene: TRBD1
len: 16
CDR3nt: TGTGCCAGCAGCCGACAGACAGGGGGCGGGACCGGGGAGCTGTTTTTT
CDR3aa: CASSRQTGGGTGELFF

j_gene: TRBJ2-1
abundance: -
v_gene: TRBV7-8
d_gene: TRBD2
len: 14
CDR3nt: TGTGCCAGCAGCGTCCTAGCGGGAGCCAATGAGCAGTTCTTC
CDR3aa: CASSVLAGANEQFF

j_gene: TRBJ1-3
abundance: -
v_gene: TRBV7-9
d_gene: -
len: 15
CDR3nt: TGTGCCAGCAGCGCAGCCAAGGCCGCTGGAAACACCATATATTTT
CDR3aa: CASSAAKAAGNTIYF

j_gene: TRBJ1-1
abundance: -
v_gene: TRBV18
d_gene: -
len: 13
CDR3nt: TGTGCCAGCTCACAGGGGGTGAACACTGAAGCTTTCTTT
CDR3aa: CASSQGVNTEAFF

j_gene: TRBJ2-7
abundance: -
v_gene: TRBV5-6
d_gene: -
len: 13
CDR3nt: TGTGCCAGCAGCTCCAGACAGAACTACGAGCAGTACTTC
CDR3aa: CASSSRQNYEQYF

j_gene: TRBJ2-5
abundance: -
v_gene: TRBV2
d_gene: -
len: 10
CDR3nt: TGTGCCAGCAGCGTGGAGACCCAGTACTTC
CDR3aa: CASSVETQYF

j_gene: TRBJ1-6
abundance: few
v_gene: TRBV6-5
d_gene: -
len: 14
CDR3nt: TGTGCCAGCAGCGCGGGGCCATATAATTCACCCCTCCACTTT
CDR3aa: CASSAGPYNSPLHF

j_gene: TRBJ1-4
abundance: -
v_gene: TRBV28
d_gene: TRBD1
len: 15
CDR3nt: TGTGCCAGCAGGCAGACAGGGGGCCGGCCTGAAAAACTGTTTTTT
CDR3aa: CASRQTGGRPEKLFF

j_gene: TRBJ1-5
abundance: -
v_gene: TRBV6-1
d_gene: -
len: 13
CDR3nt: TGTGCCAGCAGTTGGGGAAGCAATCAGCCCCAGCATTTT
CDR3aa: CASSWGSNQPQHF

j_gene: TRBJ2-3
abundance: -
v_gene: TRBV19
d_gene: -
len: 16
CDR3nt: TGTGCCAGTAGTATAGTAATGCAGGGACCCACAGATACGCAGTATTTT
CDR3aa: CASSIVMQGPTDTQYF

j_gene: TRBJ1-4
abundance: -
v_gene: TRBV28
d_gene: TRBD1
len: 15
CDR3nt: TGTGCCAGCAGCCCCCCGGACAGGGTTGGAGAAAAACTGTTTTTT
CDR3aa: CASSPPDRVGEKLFF

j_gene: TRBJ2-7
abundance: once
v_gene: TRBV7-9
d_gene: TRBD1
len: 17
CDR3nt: TGTGCCAGCAGCTTACGGGGCTTTGGGACAGGGTCCTACGAGCAGTACTTC
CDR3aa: CASSLRGFGTGSYEQYF

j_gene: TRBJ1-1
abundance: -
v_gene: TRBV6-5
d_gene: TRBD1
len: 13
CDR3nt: TGTGCCAGCGGAAAGGACAGGGACACTGAAGCTTTCTTT
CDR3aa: CASGKDRDTEAFF

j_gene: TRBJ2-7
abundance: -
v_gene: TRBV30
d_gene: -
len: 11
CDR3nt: TGTGCCTGGAGTAAGGGAAGCGAGCAGTACTTC
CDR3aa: CAWSKGSEQYF

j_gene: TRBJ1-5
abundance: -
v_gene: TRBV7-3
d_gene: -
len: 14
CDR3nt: TGTGCCAGCAGCTTAGCGCAAGTCAATCAGCCCCAGCATTTT
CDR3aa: CASSLAQVNQPQHF

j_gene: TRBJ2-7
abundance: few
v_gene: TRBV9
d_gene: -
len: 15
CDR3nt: TGTGCCAGCAGCGCCAGGGGAGACGGCCCCTACGAGCAGTACTTC
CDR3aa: CASSARGDGPYEQYF

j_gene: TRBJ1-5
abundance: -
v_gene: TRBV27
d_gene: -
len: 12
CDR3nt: TGTGCCAGCAGTGAGGGTCGTCAGCCCCAGCATTTT
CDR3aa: CASSEGRQPQHF

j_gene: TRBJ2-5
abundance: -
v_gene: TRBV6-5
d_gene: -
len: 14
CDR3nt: TGTGCCAGCAGTTACTTTGGGACAAAAGAGACCCAGTACTTC
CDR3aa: CASSYFGTKETQYF

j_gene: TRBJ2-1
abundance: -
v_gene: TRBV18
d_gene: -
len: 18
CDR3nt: TGTGCCAGCTCACCACCGGGTGCTTTCGAGAATGTGTACAATGAGCAGTTCTTC
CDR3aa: CASSPPGAFENVYNEQFF

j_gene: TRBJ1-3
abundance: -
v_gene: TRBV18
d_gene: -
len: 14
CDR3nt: TGTGCCAGCTCACTCCAGGAGTCCCTAAACACCATATATTTT
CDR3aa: CASSLQESLNTIYF

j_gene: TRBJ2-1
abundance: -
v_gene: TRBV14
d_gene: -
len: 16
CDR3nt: TGTGCCAGCAGCTGGGGGTGGGGAGCCAGTGGAAATGAGCAGTTCTTC
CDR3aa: CASSWGWGASGNEQFF